This entry concerns a single T cell receptor (beta chain). What it binds is unknown. The CDR3 is made up of 14 amino acids. The J segment lost 5 bases and the V segment lost 3 bases, leaving 3 bases of the junction unmatched. Germline V CDR1 and CDR2: MDHEN, SYDVKM. The entry originates in a study of siplizumab effects on memory and regulatory T cells. Clones were read by immunoSEQ multiplex PCR, and TCRdb kept only the in-frame ones, dropping some. The data hold some 100,000 clones, with 85% to 95% observed a single time. Study-wide results and caveats: Under siplizumab, an average roughly 69% of mappable alloreactive CD4+ clones were Treg-derived, compared with under 35% in controls.

The receptor's source is a human donor in good health. The chain recombines TRBV28 with TRBJ2-1, with 8 bases identical to TRBD1. Sequencing was performed on non-Treg CD4+ T cells sorted from blood. The CDR3 loop is CASSFRDRNNEQFF. The DNA for the CDR3 is TGTGCCAGCAGTTTCCGGGACAGGAACAATGAGCAGTTCTTC.